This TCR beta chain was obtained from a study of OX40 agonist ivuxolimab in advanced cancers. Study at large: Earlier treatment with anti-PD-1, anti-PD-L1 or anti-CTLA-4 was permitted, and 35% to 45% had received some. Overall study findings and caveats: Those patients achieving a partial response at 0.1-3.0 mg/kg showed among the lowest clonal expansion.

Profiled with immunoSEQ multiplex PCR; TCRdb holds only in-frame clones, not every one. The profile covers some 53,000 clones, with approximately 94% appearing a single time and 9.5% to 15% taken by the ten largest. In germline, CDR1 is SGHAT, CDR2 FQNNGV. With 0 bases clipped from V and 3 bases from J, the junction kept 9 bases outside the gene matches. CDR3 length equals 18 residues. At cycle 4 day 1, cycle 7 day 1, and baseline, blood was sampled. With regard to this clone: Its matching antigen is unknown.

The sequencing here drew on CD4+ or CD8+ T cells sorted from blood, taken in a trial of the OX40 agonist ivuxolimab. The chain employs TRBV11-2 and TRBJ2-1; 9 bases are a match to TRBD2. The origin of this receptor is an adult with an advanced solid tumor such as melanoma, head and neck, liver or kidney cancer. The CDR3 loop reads CASSLDPGLAGDYNEQFF. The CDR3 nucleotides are TGTGCCAGCAGCTTAGATCCCGGCTTAGCGGGAGACTACAATGAGCAGTTCTTC.